This TCR beta chain was captured in a study of T cell changes during pregnancy in multiple sclerosis. Assay used: immunoSEQ multiplex PCR; TCRdb lists only in-frame clones, some missing. The sample gives more than 55,000 clones, approximately 86% of which show up once; about 0.38% is in the top ten. V shed 2 bases and J shed 7 bases, with 12 bases lying between them. The CDR3 extends over 13 amino acids. Per germline, CDR1 KGHSH and CDR2 LQKENI. The material was CD4+ T cells from peripheral blood mononuclear cells, obtained in the third trimester of pregnancy. V gene TRBV18 combines with J gene TRBJ2-7; D is perhaps TRBD1 (7 bases). The sequence derives from a female donor with multiple sclerosis, enrolled in a pregnancy study. In nucleotides, the CDR3 is TGTGCCAGCTCACCAAGTTCAGGGGGGGAGCAGTACTTC. Translating it yields CASSPSSGGEQYF.